The source of this TCR beta chain is a study of technical replicates of blood from several donors. Clones were read by immunoSEQ multiplex PCR, and TCRdb kept only the in-frame ones, dropping some. This table holds about 74,000 clones, around 91% found once. V lost 6 bases to trimming and J lost 5 bases; unmatched junction nucleotides: 1. This CDR3 spans 12 amino acids. Germline-derived CDR1 and CDR2 are MGHRA and YSYEKL. This clone has just one count. The J gene is TRBJ2-4, the V gene TRBV4-1, with 7 positions matching TRBD1. Sequencing used T cells isolated from PBMCs. This TCR came from a human donor in good health. In nucleotides, the CDR3 is TGCGCCAGCAGGGGACAGCAAAACATTCAGTACTTC. Its protein is CASRGQQNIQYF.